The 28 T cell receptor beta chains below were found in one sample sequenced in a study of vaccination and CD4 T cells after COVID-19. No antigen is known for these receptors. Scientists ran DNA taken from cultured CD4+ T cells through the Oncomine TCR Beta short-read assay for sequencing. Each CDR3 protein gets one entry after TCRdb re-called the PCR reads with MiXCR. Altogether about 13,000 distinct CDR3 sequences are present, over 40% being singletons, with the ten largest covering about 9.8%. Treatment of the sample: approximately nine-day PBMC culture with coronavirus spike peptide pools or control peptides (ViraFEST assay). Sequenced input: CD4+ T cells from blood, cultured in vitro. Receptors originate from a human donor who had recovered from COVID-19.

This clonotype showed up just a few times. CDR3 in DNA: TGTGCCAGCAGCACCCAGGGGGCGGATGGCTACACCTTC. This gives the protein CASSTQGADGYTF. The chain couples TRBV5-5 to TRBJ1-2, with 8 bases matching TRBD1. V dropped 4 bases and J dropped 6; count of bases not matched to a gene: 5. The CDR3 sequence is 13 residues long. CDR1 is SGHKS and CDR2 is YYEKEE in the germline V gene (reference sequence).

This clonotype showed up just a few times. The chain has TRBV6-1 and TRBJ1-1; the D gene is possibly TRBD1 (6 bases). CDR3 length: 15 amino acids. V lost 8 bases and J 3 bases, leaving 19 bases between the germline ends. Germline V gene sequence: CDR1 MNHNS, CDR2 SASEGT. DNA for the CDR3: TGTGCCAGCTTTAGTGGGGGCGGAGGCGACACTGAAGCTTTCTTT. Its translation is CASFSGGGGDTEAFF.

The table lists this clonotype with a few counts. The V gene is TRBV11-2, the J gene TRBJ1-2; TRBD1 aligns across 9 bases. The CDR3 extends over 19 amino acids. Germline V gene lookup returns CDR1 SGHAT and CDR2 FQNNGV. Trimming removed 4 bases from V and 4 bases from J; junction bases left unmatched: 19. The CDR3 spells CASSSLRGTGIRSAYGYTF. DNA for the CDR3: TGTGCCAGCAGCTCACTCCGGGGGACAGGGATACGGTCAGCCTATGGCTACACCTTC.

Only a few counts were recorded for this clonotype. The chain couples TRBV27 to TRBJ1-6; unclear D gene. Trimming cost V 3 bases and J 6 bases, with 9 bases left between them. The CDR3 spans 14 residues. Germline CDR1 MNHEY, CDR2 SMNVEV (reference sequence). The CDR3 is CASSFAQINSPLHF. The CDR3 DNA reads TGTGCCAGCAGTTTTGCACAGATTAATTCACCCCTCCACTTT.

The chain combines TRBV6-1 with TRBJ2-7; 9 positions match TRBD1. The germline CDR1 and CDR2 sequences are MNHNS and SASEGT. The CDR3 extends over 15 amino acids. The V gene end was trimmed by 7 bases and the J gene end by 1 base; junction bases not matched to a gene: 8. The CDR3 spells CASTTGGADSYEQYF. The CDR3 DNA sequence: TGTGCCAGCACCACAGGGGGCGCCGATTCCTACGAGCAGTACTTC.

As regards this clonotype: The DNA is left out, because the CDR3 cannot be placed on it with certainty; the CDR3 is given as TCRdb lists it. This chain joins TRBV6-2 or TRBV6-3 and TRBJ2-5; no check of the table's D call, TRBD2, against the DNA was made. The length of the CDR3 is 15 amino acids, counting both ends. CDR1 is MNHEY, CDR2 SVGEGT, per germline. Here the CDR3 reads CASSYRLEREETQYF.

This clonotype was counted only a few times. V is TRBV20-1 and J is TRBJ2-6, with TRBD2 as a possible D gene (5 bases). CDR3 length: 15 amino acids. Looked up from germline, CDR1 is DFQATT and CDR2 is SNEGSKA (reference sequence). The germline V and J ends were trimmed by 1 base and 0 bases, with 7 bases remaining between them. The CDR3 region has the DNA TGCAGTGCTAGAGTCCGGGGCTCTGGGGCCAACGTCCTGACTTTC. Its translation is CSARVRGSGANVLTF.

The CDR3 DNA follows: TGCGCCAGCAGCGCCGGGGGGGGCAATAACGAGCCCCAGCATTTT. This sequence encodes CASSAGGGNNEPQHF. This chain connects TRBV5-1 to TRBJ1-5; D is possibly TRBD1 (6 bases). CDR1 and CDR2 from the germline V gene are SGHRS and YFSETQ. Trimming removed 4 bases at V and 8 bases at J, with 19 bases between. CDR3 length: 15 amino acids.

V gene TRBV30 combines with J gene TRBJ2-1, with 13 nucleotides matching TRBD2. The CDR3 has 14 residues. The germline gives CDR1 GTSNPN, CDR2 SVGIG (reference sequence). V was pared by 4 bases and J by 8 bases, with 5 bases of the junction left unmatched. The CDR3 spells CAWTPGLAGHEQFF. Written as DNA, the CDR3 is TGTGCCTGGACCCCGGGACTAGCGGGACATGAGCAGTTCTTC. The full variable domain, rest sourced from reference TRBV30 and TRBJ2-1, is SQTIHQWPATLVQPVGSPLSLECTVEGTSNPNLYWYRQAAGRGLQLLFYSVGIGQISSEVPQNLSASRPQDRQFILSSKKLLLSDSGFYLCAWTPGLAGHEQFFGPGTRLTVL.

The chain uses TRBV6-1 and TRBJ1-1, with unresolved D. This CDR3 has 14 amino acids. With 7 bases removed from V and 4 bases from J, the gap between germline ends came to 16 bases. The V gene's germline CDR1 is MNHNS and CDR2 SASEGT. CDR3 residues: CASTPGSWGTEAFF. CDR3 sequence (DNA): TGTGCCAGCACTCCGGGCTCGTGGGGCACTGAAGCTTTCTTT.

This clonotype was counted between two and nine times. The gene calls are TRBV7-2 and TRBJ2-5, with unresolved D. Germline loops: CDR1 SGHTA, CDR2 FQGNSA. The V and J ends lost 0 bases and 5 bases respectively, with 10 bases between them. The CDR3 is 14 amino acids. CDR3 sequence: CASSLAGMGETQYF. CDR3 in DNA: TGTGCCAGCAGCTTAGCGGGGATGGGGGAGACCCAGTACTTC.

The chain uses TRBV6-1 and TRBJ1-3; D not certain. V dropped 6 bases and J dropped 4 bases, with 7 bases sitting between them. There are 12 residues in the CDR3. Germline values: CDR1 MNHNS, CDR2 SASEGT. The CDR3 region has the DNA TGTGCCAGCAGCAACGAGGGAAACACCATATATTTT. Its translation: CASSNEGNTIYF.

This rearrangement joins TRBV6-1 to TRBJ1-2; TRBD1 aligns across 7 bases. In germline, CDR1 is MNHNS, CDR2 SASEGT. The CDR3 sequence is 14 residues long. V lost 3 bases to trimming and J lost 7 bases; unmatched junction nucleotides: 8. CDR3 nucleotides: TGTGCCAGCAGTGACCCGGACAGGTTTCGTGGCTACACCTTC. Encoded protein: CASSDPDRFRGYTF.

This chain joins TRBV20-1 and TRBJ1-5; tentative D call: TRBD1 (5 bases). V was clipped by 0 bases and J by 8 bases, with 20 bases between them. Per the germline V gene, CDR1 is DFQATT and CDR2 is SNEGSKA (reference sequence). This CDR3 has 16 amino acids. CDR3 DNA: TGCAGTGCTAGAGATAGTGGGACTTCCCTGCGTGAGCCCCAGCATTTT. Protein product: CSARDSGTSLREPQHF.

This clonotype was detected a few times. J is TRBJ2-2 and V is TRBV24-1; unclear D gene. This CDR3 has 13 amino acids. The germline V gene encodes CDR1 KGHDR and CDR2 SFDVKD. Trimming pared 2 bases from V and 3 bases from J, leaving 3 bases between. CDR3: CATSDYDTGELFF. The CDR3 bases are TGTGCCACCAGTGATTACGACACCGGGGAGCTGTTTTTT.

This clonotype was seen only a few times. V and J are TRBV24-1 and TRBJ2-2, with 8 bases aligning to TRBD2. CDR1 is KGHDR and CDR2 is SFDVKD in the germline V gene. V shed 5 bases and J 4 bases; nucleotides not matched to a gene: 8. This CDR3 contains 16 residues. CDR3 DNA sequence: TGTGCCACCAGTGGTTCGGGGGGGAATCCCACCGGGGAGCTGTTTTTT. It specifies CATSGSGGNPTGELFF.

This clonotype was seen a handful of times. CDR3 nucleotide sequence: TGTGCCAGCCAGGACAGGGTCAACTACGAGCAGTACTTC. Protein sequence: CASQDRVNYEQYF. V gene TRBV6-1 combines with J gene TRBJ2-7; 8 bases fit TRBD1. CDR3 length equals 13 residues. In germline, CDR1 is MNHNS, CDR2 SASEGT. The J segment lost 3 bases and the V segment lost 8 bases, leaving 6 bases of the junction unmatched.

V usage is TRBV12-3 or TRBV12-4 and J usage is TRBJ1-1, with D unresolved. V shed 6 bases and J shed 1 base, with 12 bases lying between them. The CDR3 loop spans 14 amino acids. The CDR3 DNA is TGTGCCAGCAGGGTACATACTAAGAACACTGAAGCTTTCTTT. It specifies CASRVHTKNTEAFF.

The chain recombines TRBV5-6 with TRBJ2-7, with 8 bases matching TRBD1. This CDR3 comprises 14 residues. CDR1 SGHDT and CDR2 YYEEEE come from the germline V gene. The trim removed 5 bases at V and 5 bases at J, leaving 9 bases unmatched. The CDR3 sequence: CASRFTGGSDEQYF. The CDR3 DNA follows: TGTGCCAGCAGATTTACAGGGGGTTCGGACGAGCAGTACTTC. The full variable domain, its missing parts supplied by reference TRBV5-6 and TRBJ2-7, is DAGVTQSPTHLIKTRGQQVTLRCSPKSGHDTVSWYQQALGQGPQFIFQYYEEEERQRGNFPDRFSGHQFPNYSSELNVNALLLGDSALYLCASRFTGGSDEQYFGPGTRLTVT.

The V call is TRBV7-9, the J call TRBJ1-2, with D possibly being TRBD1 (5 bases). The germline V gene encodes CDR1 SEHNR and CDR2 FQNEAQ (reference sequence). CDR3 length: 13 amino acids. Trimming pared 5 bases from V and 4 bases from J, leaving 11 bases between. For the CDR3, the DNA is TGTGCCAGCAGCCGGGACGGGACCTATGGCTACACCTTC. Its translation: CASSRDGTYGYTF.

This clonotype is judged medium-sized. The genes are TRBV6-1 and TRBJ1-2, with 10 nucleotides matching TRBD1. Germline CDR1 and CDR2: MNHNS and SASEGT. The length of the CDR3 is 13 residues. V gave up 6 bases and J gave up 10 bases; unmatched junction bases: 8. The CDR3 DNA reads TGTGCCAGCAGCCACCGGACAGGGGGTGACTACACCTTC. It is translated as CASSHRTGGDYTF.

The chain combines TRBV4-3 with TRBJ2-7; 8 bases map to TRBD1. CDR1 is LGHNA and CDR2 is YSLEER in the germline V gene. This CDR3 spans 16 amino acids. Unmatched junction bases numbered 10, after V lost 5 bases and J lost 1 base. The CDR3 reads CASSYSGTGESYEQYF. The CDR3, as DNA: TGCGCCAGCAGCTACTCAGGGACAGGTGAATCCTACGAGCAGTACTTC.

The chain couples TRBV7-2 to TRBJ2-3, with unresolved D. Germline V lookup: CDR1 SGHTA, CDR2 FQGNSA. V shed 1 base and J shed 7 bases, with 6 bases lying between them. The CDR3 covers 12 residues. This CDR3 is CASSLGANTQYF. Written as DNA, the CDR3 is TGTGCCAGCAGCTTAGGGGCAAATACGCAGTATTTT. Looking up the rest from reference TRBV7-2 and TRBJ2-3 gives the full variable domain: GAGVSQSPSNKVTEKGKDVELRCDPISGHTALYWYRQSLGQGLEFLIYFQGNSAPDKSGLPSDRFSAERTGGSVSTLTIQRTQQEDSAVYLCASSLGANTQYFGPGTRLTVL.

V gene TRBV5-1 combines with J gene TRBJ1-2, with unresolved D. CDR1 is SGHRS and CDR2 is YFSETQ in the germline V gene. V shed 2 bases and J shed 4 bases, with 15 bases lying between them. The length of the CDR3 is 15 residues. The CDR3 region has the DNA TGCGCCAGCAGCTTCGACGGCTCGGGTTCCTATGGCTACACCTTC. The encoded protein is CASSFDGSGSYGYTF.

This sequence joins TRBV5-6 and TRBJ2-7, with D uncertain. Germline V gene data show CDR1 as SGHDT and CDR2 as YYEEEE. The ends were cut back, 4 bases at V and 1 base at J, with 9 bases in the middle. CDR3 length: 13 residues. CDR3 region: CASSRKASYEQYF. The CDR3 nucleotides are TGTGCCAGCAGCCGAAAGGCGTCCTACGAGCAGTACTTC.

The V call is TRBV11-3, the J call TRBJ2-1; a possible D gene is TRBD1 (6 bases). Germline CDR1 and CDR2: SGHNT and YENEEA. V was shortened by 3 bases and J by 8 bases, with 17 bases between the two germline ends. The CDR3 sequence is 15 residues long. CDR3 sequence reads: CASSLGQGPRDEQFF. As DNA, the CDR3 is TGTGCCAGCAGCTTGGGGCAGGGGCCTCGGGATGAGCAGTTCTTC.

This clonotype was found once. The rearrangement uses TRBV15 and TRBJ1-3; the D gene is possibly TRBD1 (6 bases). The CDR3 has 17 residues. Deletions cut 9 bases from V and 2 bases from J, with 23 bases between. Germline V gives CDR1 LNHNV, CDR2 YYDKDF (reference sequence). The CDR3 here is CATQPGGAQSTGNTIYF. CDR3 sequence (DNA): TGTGCCACTCAACCGGGGGGGGCCCAATCCACTGGAAACACCATATATTTT.

This chain links TRBV6-1 with TRBJ1-2; 9 bases align to TRBD1. CDR3 length equals 13 residues. The ends lost 7 bases at V and 6 bases at J; junction bases unmatched: 6. In germline, CDR1 is MNHNS, CDR2 SASEGT. The CDR3 DNA reads TGTGCCAGCACTAAAACAGGGGGCAATGGCTACACCTTC. This translates into CASTKTGGNGYTF.